Listed below are T cell receptor beta chains from one sample, sequenced in a study of blood T cell repertoires in COVID-19. Produced via immunoSEQ multiplex PCR; TCRdb's table is partial and in-frame only. The sample records roughly 140,000 clones, approximately 80% being singletons. Sequenced material: PBMCs or T cells enriched from blood (not recorded which). These receptor sequences come from a woman between 40 and 55 years old who had recovered from COVID-19. Each CDR3 is given with its conserved first and last residue. D genes are given only for firm matches. Size values are once, few and many counts, or a class for expanded clones, and some rows have none.

size,J,V,D,DNA,CDR3
-,TRBJ2-7,TRBV4-1,TRBD2,TGCGCCAGCAGCCAAGATCTAGGACTAGCGGATAGATACGAGCAGTACTTC,CASSQDLGLADRYEQYF
few,TRBJ1-2,TRBV16,TRBD1,TGTGCCAGCAGCCAATGGGGACAGGGTAACTATGGCTACACCTTC,CASSQWGQGNYGYTF
-,TRBJ2-7,TRBV9,-,TGTGCCAGCAGCGTATTTGAGGGTCCCCACGAGCAGTACTTC,CASSVFEGPHEQYF
-,TRBJ1-2,TRBV27,TRBD1,TGTGCCAGCGGGGACAGGGGTCGGTATGGCTACACCTTC,CASGDRGRYGYTF
few,TRBJ1-1,TRBV6-1,-,TGTGCCAGCAGTGAAGCGCTTCTCGGGGGGCTTTACACTGAAGCTTTCTTT,CASSEALLGGLYTEAFF
-,TRBJ1-2,TRBV2,-,TGTGCCAGCAGTGAGGGGGGGCAGGGTAACTATGGCTACACCTTC,CASSEGGQGNYGYTF
-,TRBJ1-2,TRBV2,-,TGTGCCAGCAGTGAAGGCAGATTCTCTAACTATGGCTACACCTTC,CASSEGRFSNYGYTF
few,TRBJ2-2,TRBV9,TRBD1,TGTGCCAGCAGCGTTGGGACAGCGAACACCGGGGAGCTGTTTTTT,CASSVGTANTGELFF
-,TRBJ1-3,TRBV29-1,-,-,CSVEFGQGSGNTIYF
-,TRBJ1-5,TRBV6-2/TRBV6-3,TRBD1,TGTGCCAGCAGTTACTGGACAGGCTATCAGCCCCAGCATTTT,CASSYWTGYQPQHF
-,TRBJ2-7,TRBV27,-,TGTGCCAGCAGTTTATGGGCAGGCCCCTACGAGCAGTACTTC,CASSLWAGPYEQYF
-,TRBJ2-3,TRBV7-9,TRBD1,TGTGCCAGCAGCGTGGGACAGCCTACAGATACGCAGTATTTT,CASSVGQPTDTQYF
-,TRBJ1-5,TRBV5-5,TRBD1,TGTGCCAGCAACCCTGGACAGGGAGGGGTGCCCCAGCATTTT,CASNPGQGGVPQHF
-,TRBJ1-2,TRBV10-3,TRBD1,TGTGCCATCAGTGAGTCGGGGACAGCCTCTCACTACACCTTC,CAISESGTASHYTF
few,TRBJ1-1,TRBV27,TRBD1,TGTGCCAGCAGTCTCCGGGACAGGGCACAGACTTTCTTT,CASSLRDRAQTFF
-,TRBJ2-7,TRBV27,TRBD1,TGTGCCAGCAGTTCGGACAGGGTGTACTACGAGCAGTACTTC,CASSSDRVYYEQYF
-,TRBJ1-5,TRBV5-4,TRBD1,TGTGCCAGCAGCAGGGACAGGGGACTCAATCAGCCCCAGCATTTT,CASSRDRGLNQPQHF
-,TRBJ2-7,TRBV5-1,TRBD2,TGCGCCAGCAGTATTTCTAGTCGCGGGGGGCGGGCCTACGAGCAGTACTTC,CASSISSRGGRAYEQYF
-,TRBJ2-2,TRBV6-1,TRBD2,TGTGCCAGCAGTGAAGCGCGACTAGCGGGAGTTATAACCGGGGAGCTGTTTTTT,CASSEARLAGVITGELFF
-,TRBJ1-2,TRBV7-2,TRBD1,TGTGCCAGCAGCCTTACAGGGGACGGTGGCTACACCTTC,CASSLTGDGGYTF
-,TRBJ2-1,TRBV7-7,TRBD1,TGTGCCAGCAGCTTAGGCCGGGACAGTCGCCCCAATGAGCAGTTCTTC,CASSLGRDSRPNEQFF
-,TRBJ2-1,TRBV11-1,TRBD2,TGTGCCAGCAGCTTCCGGGAGGGGGGAAATGAGCAGTTCTTC,CASSFREGGNEQFF
few,TRBJ1-2,TRBV19,TRBD1,TGTGCCAGTACCCAGGGGGCGTATGGCTACACCTTC,CASTQGAYGYTF
few,TRBJ2-2,TRBV10-1,-,TGCGCCAGCAGCCCTTCGACAGAGACCACCGGGGAGCTGTTTTTT,CASSPSTETTGELFF
-,TRBJ2-7,TRBV9,-,TGTGCCAGCAGCCAGGGGGGCACTCACCAATACGAGCAGTACTTC,CASSQGGTHQYEQYF
-,TRBJ1-1,TRBV3-1/TRBV3-2,-,TGTGCCAGCAGCCCGGGGTCATGGAACACTGAAGCTTTCTTT,CASSPGSWNTEAFF
-,TRBJ1-4,TRBV5-1,-,TGCGCCAGCAGCGAAGACGGGGAGCCTACAACTAATGAAAAACTGTTTTTT,CASSEDGEPTTNEKLFF
once,TRBJ2-2,TRBV11-2,TRBD2,TGTGCCAGCAGCTTAGCGGGACTAGCGGGCCCCGGGGAGCTGTTTTTT,CASSLAGLAGPGELFF
-,TRBJ1-3,TRBV29-1,-,TGCAGCGCCTACGAACAGGGCCTCTCTGGAAACACCATATATTTT,CSAYEQGLSGNTIYF
-,TRBJ2-1,TRBV18,-,TGTGCCAGCTCCCCGGGCGGGTCGTCCCCCTCCTACAATGAGCAGTTCTTC,CASSPGGSSPSYNEQFF
few,TRBJ1-1,TRBV4-1,TRBD1,TGCGCCAGCAGCTACGGACAGGGGAACATAGGCACTGAAGCTTTCTTT,CASSYGQGNIGTEAFF
-,TRBJ2-3,TRBV2,TRBD2,TGTGCCAGCAGTGGGGGACTAGAACCCACAGATACGCAGTATTTT,CASSGGLEPTDTQYF
-,TRBJ1-5,TRBV5-6,TRBD1,TGTGCCAGCAGCGTCGGGACAGTTAGCAATCAGCCCCAGCATTTT,CASSVGTVSNQPQHF
-,TRBJ1-1,TRBV2,-,TGTGCCAGCAGTGAAGGGGGCTGGAACACTGAAGCTTTCTTT,CASSEGGWNTEAFF
-,TRBJ1-5,TRBV4-1,-,TGCGCCAGCAGCCAAGATCCGGGGGGAGACCAGCCCCAGCATTTT,CASSQDPGGDQPQHF
-,TRBJ2-4,TRBV6-5,-,TGTGCCAGCAACGCAGGTTATGGGAACATTCAGTACTTC,CASNAGYGNIQYF
once,TRBJ1-4,TRBV7-8,-,TGTGCCAGCAGCCCCCCCGACCCTCGGGAGGAAAAACTGTTTTTT,CASSPPDPREEKLFF
-,TRBJ2-7,TRBV5-6,TRBD2,TGTGCCAGCAGCTTGGGGGCCCTAGCGGGAGGAATCGAGCAGTACTTC,CASSLGALAGGIEQYF
-,TRBJ2-1,TRBV6-5,TRBD2,TGTGCCAGCAGTCCTATGGAGGAGCGGGGCAATGAGCAGTTCTTC,CASSPMEERGNEQFF
-,TRBJ1-5,TRBV1,-,TGCACCAGCAGCCAAGGTTTGTACAGGGCTAGCAATCAGCCCCAGCATTTT,CTSSQGLYRASNQPQHF
few,TRBJ1-1,TRBV6-1,-,TGTGCCAGCAGTGACGGGGTCATGAACACTGAAGCTTTCTTT,CASSDGVMNTEAFF
-,TRBJ1-1,TRBV4-1,-,TGCGCCAGCAGCCCAGGGTCGAACACTGAAGCTTTCTTT,CASSPGSNTEAFF
-,TRBJ1-2,TRBV30,TRBD1,TGTGCCTGGAGTTTCCCCGGACAGGCCTTGGGTGGCTACACCTTC,CAWSFPGQALGGYTF
-,TRBJ1-2,TRBV19,-,TGTGCCAGTAGTATACAGCAGACAGACCAAGGCTACACCTTC,CASSIQQTDQGYTF
-,TRBJ2-2,TRBV24-1,TRBD1,TGTGCCACCAGGGGACAGGGGGACGCCGGGGAGCTGTTTTTT,CATRGQGDAGELFF
-,TRBJ2-1,TRBV7-9,TRBD1,TGTGCCAGCAGCCCAGCGGACAGGGGGAGGGGGGAGCAGTTCTTC,CASSPADRGRGEQFF
-,TRBJ1-1,TRBV11-2,-,TGTGCCAGCAGCTTAGTATCGGGGTCGAACACTGAAGCTTTCTTT,CASSLVSGSNTEAFF